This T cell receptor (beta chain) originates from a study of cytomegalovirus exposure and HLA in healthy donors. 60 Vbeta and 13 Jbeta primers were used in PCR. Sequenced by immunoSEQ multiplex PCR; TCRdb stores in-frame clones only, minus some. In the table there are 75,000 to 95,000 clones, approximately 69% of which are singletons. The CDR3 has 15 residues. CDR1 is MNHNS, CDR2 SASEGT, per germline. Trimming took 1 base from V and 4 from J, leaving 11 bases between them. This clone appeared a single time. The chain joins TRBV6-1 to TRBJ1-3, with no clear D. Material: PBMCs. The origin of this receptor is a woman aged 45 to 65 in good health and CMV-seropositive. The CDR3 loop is CASSEVNVAGNTIYF. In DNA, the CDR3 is TGTGCCAGCAGTGAAGTTAATGTAGCGGGAAACACCATATATTTT.